This TCR beta chain was found in a study of T-cell memory formation after mild COVID-19. Across the whole study: The study found TCR clusters largely donor specific.

Study results and limitations: Clones which contracted sat mainly in CM and EM if CD4+, and in EMRA if CD8+.

With V trimmed by 6 bases and J by 6 bases, 19 bases remained unmatched. This CDR3 spans 17 amino acids. From germline, CDR1 is MNHNY and CDR2 SVGAGI (reference sequence). This clonotype was counted many times. Its antigen is not identified. Using its own MiXCR run on the 5' RACE reads, TCRdb lists one record per CDR3 protein. The sample consists of around 210,000 distinct CDR3 sequences, 9.5% of them appearing once. Source material: PBMCs or a T cell subset sorted from them (not recorded which). The receptor was derived from a man aged 18 to 35 who had mild COVID-19 (a few samples of this study predate the infection). Cell type and time point are not known. The chain joins TRBV6-6 to TRBJ1-1; 7 nucleotides line up with TRBD1. The CDR3 coding sequence is TGTGCCAGCAGCCGGATCCCCGACCCCCTGGGGACAGCTGAAGCTTTCTTT. Translated: CASSRIPDPLGTAEAFF.